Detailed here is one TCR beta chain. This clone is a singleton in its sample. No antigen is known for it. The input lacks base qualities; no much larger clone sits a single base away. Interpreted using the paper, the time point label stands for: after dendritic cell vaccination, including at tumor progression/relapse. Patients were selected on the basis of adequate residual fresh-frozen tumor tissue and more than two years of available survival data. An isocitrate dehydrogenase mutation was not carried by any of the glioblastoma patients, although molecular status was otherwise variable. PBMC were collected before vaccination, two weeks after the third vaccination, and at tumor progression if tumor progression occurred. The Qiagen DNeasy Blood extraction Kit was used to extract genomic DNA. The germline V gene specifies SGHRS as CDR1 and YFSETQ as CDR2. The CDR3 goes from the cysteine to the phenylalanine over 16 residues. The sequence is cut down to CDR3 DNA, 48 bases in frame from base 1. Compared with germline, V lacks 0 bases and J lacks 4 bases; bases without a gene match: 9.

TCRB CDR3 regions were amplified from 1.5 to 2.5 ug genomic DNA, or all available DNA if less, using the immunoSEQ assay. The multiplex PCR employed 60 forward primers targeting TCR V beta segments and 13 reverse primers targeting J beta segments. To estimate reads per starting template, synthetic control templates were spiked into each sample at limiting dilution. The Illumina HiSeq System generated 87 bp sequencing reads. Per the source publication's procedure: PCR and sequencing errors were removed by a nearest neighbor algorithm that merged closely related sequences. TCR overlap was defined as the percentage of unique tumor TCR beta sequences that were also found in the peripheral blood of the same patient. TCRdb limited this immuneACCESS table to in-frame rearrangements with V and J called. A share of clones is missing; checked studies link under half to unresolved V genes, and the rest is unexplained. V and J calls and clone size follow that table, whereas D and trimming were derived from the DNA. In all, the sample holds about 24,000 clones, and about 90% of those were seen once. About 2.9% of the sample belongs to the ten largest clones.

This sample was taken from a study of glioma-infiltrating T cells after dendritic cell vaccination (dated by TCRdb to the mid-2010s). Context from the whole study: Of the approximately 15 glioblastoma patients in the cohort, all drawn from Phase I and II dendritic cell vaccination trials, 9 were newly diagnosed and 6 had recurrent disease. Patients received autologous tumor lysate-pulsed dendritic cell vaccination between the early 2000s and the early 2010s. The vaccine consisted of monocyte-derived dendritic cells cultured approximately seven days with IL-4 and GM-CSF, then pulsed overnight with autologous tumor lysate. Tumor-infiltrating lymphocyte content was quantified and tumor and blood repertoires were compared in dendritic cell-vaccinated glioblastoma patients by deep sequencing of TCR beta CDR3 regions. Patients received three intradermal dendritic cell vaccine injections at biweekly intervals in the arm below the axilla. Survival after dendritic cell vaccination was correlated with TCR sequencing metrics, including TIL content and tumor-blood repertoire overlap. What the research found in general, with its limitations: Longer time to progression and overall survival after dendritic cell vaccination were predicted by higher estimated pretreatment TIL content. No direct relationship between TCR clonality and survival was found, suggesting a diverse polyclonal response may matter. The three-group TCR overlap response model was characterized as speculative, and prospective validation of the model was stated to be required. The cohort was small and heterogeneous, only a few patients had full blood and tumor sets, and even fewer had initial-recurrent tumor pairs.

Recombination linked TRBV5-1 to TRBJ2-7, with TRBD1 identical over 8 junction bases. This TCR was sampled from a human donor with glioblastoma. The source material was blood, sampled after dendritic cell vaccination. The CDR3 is CASSLAPGQEHYEQYF. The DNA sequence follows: TGCGCCAGCAGCTTGGCCCCGGGACAGGAACATTACGAGCAGTACTTC. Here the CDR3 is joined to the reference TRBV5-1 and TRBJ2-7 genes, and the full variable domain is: KAGVTQTPRYLIKTRGQQVTLSCSPISGHRSVSWYQQTPGQGLQFLFEYFSETQRNKGNFPGRFSGRQFSNSRSEMNVSTLELGDSALYLCASSLAPGQEHYEQYFGPGTRLTVT.